This passage covers 4 T cell receptor beta chains from one sample sequenced in a study of blood T cell repertoires in COVID-19. This table comes from immunoSEQ multiplex PCR, and its TCRdb copy is limited to in-frame clones, with some not included. Here the sample spans about 240,000 clones, approximately 86% being singletons. What was sequenced was PBMCs or T cells enriched from blood (not recorded which). These receptors were obtained from a woman in her thirties or forties with acute COVID-19.

The chain carries TRBV5-1 and TRBJ2-7; 11 positions match TRBD1. This CDR3 comprises 15 residues. CDR1 is SGHRS and CDR2 is YFSETQ in the germline V gene. V trimming: 6 bases; J trimming: 4 bases; junction bases outside the gene matches: 9. The DNA for the CDR3 is TGCGCCAGCACCGAGTTCGGGACAGGGGGTTACGAGCAGTACTTC. Its translation: CASTEFGTGGYEQYF.

This clone appeared once. The chain carries TRBV14 and TRBJ2-7, with D perhaps matching TRBD2 (5 bases). The length of the CDR3 is 19 residues. The V end was cut by 0 bases, the J end by 1 base, with 22 bases between. CDR1 and CDR2 from the germline V gene are SGHDN and FVKESK. CDR3 bases: TGTGCCAGCAGCCAAGATAAGAGGGCCCGGACCGAGAGTTCCTACGAGCAGTACTTC. It yields the protein CASSQDKRARTESSYEQYF.

In its sample, this clone was seen once. J is TRBJ1-3 and V is TRBV28; 9 nucleotides match TRBD1. Germline assignment: CDR1 MDHEN and CDR2 SYDVKM. This CDR3 contains 19 residues. The ends lost 1 base at V and 1 base at J; junction bases unmatched: 11. The CDR3, as DNA: TGTGCCAGCAGTTTATCCCTGGGACAGGGCTCGGGTTCTGGAAACACCATATATTTT. This translates into CASSLSLGQGSGSGNTIYF.

V is TRBV25-1 and J is TRBJ2-3; 13 bases map to TRBD2. The CDR3 sequence is 18 residues long. V lost 5 bases, J lost 4 bases, and 12 bases stayed unmatched. Looked up from germline, CDR1 is MGHDK and CDR2 is SYGVNS. The CDR3 coding sequence is TGTGCCAGCAGTAGTATGGGACTAGCGGGAATTATGGCAGATACGCAGTATTTT. Protein sequence: CASSSMGLAGIMADTQYF.